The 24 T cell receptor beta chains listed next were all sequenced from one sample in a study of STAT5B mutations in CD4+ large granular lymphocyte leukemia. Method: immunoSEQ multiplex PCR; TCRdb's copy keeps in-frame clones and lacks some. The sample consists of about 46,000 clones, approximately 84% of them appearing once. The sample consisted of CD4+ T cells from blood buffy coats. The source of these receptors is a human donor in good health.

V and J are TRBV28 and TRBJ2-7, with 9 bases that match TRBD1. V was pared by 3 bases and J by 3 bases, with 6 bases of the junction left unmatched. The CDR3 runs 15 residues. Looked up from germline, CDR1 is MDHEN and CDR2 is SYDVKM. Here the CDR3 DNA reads TGTGCCAGCAGTTTTCCGGGACAGGGAAGCTACGAGCAGTACTTC. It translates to CASSFPGQGSYEQYF.

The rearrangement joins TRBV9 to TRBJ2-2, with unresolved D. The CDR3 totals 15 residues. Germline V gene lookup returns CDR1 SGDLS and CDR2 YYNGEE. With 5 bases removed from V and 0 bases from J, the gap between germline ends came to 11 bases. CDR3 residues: CASSEGAPNTGELFF. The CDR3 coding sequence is TGTGCCAGCAGTGAAGGAGCTCCGAACACCGGGGAGCTGTTTTTT. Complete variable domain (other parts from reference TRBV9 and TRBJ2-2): DSGVTQTPKHLITATGQRVTLRCSPRSGDLSVYWYQQSLDQGLQFLIQYYNGEERAKGNILERFSAQQFPDLHSELNLSSLELGDSALYFCASSEGAPNTGELFFGEGSRLTVL.

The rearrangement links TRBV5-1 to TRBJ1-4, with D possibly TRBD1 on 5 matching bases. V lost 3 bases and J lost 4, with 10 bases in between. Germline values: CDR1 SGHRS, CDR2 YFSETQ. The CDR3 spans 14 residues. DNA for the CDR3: TGCGCCAGCAGCTCGGGACTGCTTAATGAAAAACTGTTTTTT. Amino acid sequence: CASSSGLLNEKLFF.

The CDR3, as DNA: TGTGCCAGCAGCTTGCCGACTAGCGGGAGTAAAAACGAGCAGTACTTC. Translating it yields CASSLPTSGSKNEQYF. This chain uses TRBV5-4 with TRBJ2-7; 12 bases are shared with TRBD2. This CDR3 comprises 16 residues. Germline V gives CDR1 SGHNT, CDR2 YYREEE (reference sequence). The J segment lost 5 bases and the V segment lost 1 base, leaving 7 bases of the junction unmatched.

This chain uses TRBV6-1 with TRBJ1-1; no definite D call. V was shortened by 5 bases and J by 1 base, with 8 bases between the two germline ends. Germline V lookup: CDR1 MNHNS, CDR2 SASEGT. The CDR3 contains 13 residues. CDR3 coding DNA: TGTGCCAGCAGTCTTACAGAGAACACTGAAGCTTTCTTT. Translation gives CASSLTENTEAFF.

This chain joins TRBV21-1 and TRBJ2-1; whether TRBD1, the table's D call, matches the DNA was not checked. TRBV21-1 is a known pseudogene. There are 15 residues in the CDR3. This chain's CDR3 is CASSKRPWTGNEQFF. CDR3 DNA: TGTGCCAGCAGCAAGAGACCTTGGACAGGGAATGAGCAGTTCTTC.

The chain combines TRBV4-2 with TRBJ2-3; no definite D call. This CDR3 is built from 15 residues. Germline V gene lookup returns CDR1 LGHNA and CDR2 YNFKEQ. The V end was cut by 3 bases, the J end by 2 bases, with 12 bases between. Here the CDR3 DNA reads TGTGCCAGCAGCCAGCCGGGCCGTAACACAGATACGCAGTATTTT. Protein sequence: CASSQPGRNTDTQYF.

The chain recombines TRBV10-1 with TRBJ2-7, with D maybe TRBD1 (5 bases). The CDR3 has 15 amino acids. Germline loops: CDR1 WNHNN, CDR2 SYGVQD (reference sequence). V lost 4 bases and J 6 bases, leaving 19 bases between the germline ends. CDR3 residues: CASSGQLQEDGEQYF. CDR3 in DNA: TGCGCCAGCAGTGGACAGTTGCAGGAAGACGGCGAGCAGTACTTC.

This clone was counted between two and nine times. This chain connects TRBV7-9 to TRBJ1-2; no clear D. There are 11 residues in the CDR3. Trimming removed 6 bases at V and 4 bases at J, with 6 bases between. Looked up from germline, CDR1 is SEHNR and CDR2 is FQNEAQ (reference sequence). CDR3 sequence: CASSRAYGYTF. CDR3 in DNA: TGTGCCAGCAGTCGGGCCTATGGCTACACCTTC.

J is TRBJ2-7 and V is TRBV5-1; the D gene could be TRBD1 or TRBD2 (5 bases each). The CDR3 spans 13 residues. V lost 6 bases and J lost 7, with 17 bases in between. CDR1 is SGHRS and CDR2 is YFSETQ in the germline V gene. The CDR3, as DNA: TGCGCCAGCAACTGGGACCCCTTGAGGGAGCAGTACTTC. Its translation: CASNWDPLREQYF.

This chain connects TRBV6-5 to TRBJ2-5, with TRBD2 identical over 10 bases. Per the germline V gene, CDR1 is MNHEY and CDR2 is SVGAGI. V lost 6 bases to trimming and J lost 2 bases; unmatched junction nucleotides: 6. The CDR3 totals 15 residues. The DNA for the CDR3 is TGTGCCAGCAGCGTAGCGGGGGGTCCACAAGAGACCCAGTACTTC. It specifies CASSVAGGPQETQYF.

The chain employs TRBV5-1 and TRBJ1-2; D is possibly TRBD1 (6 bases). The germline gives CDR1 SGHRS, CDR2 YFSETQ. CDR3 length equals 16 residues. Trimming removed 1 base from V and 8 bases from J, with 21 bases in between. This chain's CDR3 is CASSLIRGGGVDGYTF. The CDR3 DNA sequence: TGCGCCAGCAGCTTGATAAGAGGGGGGGGCGTAGACGGCTACACCTTC.

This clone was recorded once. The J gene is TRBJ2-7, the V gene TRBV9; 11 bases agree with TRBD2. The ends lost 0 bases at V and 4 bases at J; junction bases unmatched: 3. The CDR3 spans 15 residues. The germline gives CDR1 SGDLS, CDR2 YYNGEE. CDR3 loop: CASSVASSGRYEQYF. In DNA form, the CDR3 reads TGTGCCAGCAGCGTAGCGTCTAGCGGGAGGTACGAGCAGTACTTC.

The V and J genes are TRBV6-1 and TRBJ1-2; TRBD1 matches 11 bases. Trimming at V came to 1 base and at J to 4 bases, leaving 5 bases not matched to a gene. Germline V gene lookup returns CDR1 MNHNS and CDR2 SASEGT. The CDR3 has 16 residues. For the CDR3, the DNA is TGTGCCAGCAGTGAAGGGCGGACAGGGGGCATCTATGGCTACACCTTC. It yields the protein CASSEGRTGGIYGYTF.

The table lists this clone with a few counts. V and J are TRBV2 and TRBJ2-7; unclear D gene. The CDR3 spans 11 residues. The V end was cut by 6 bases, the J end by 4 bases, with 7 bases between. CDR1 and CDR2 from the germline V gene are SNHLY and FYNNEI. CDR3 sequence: CASSPSYEQYF. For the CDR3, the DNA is TGTGCCAGCAGCCCTTCTTACGAGCAGTACTTC.

CDR3 loop: CASSDSGKLFF. The CDR3 nucleotides read TGTGCCAGCAGTGATTCGGGAAAACTGTTTTTT. V gene TRBV6-1 combines with J gene TRBJ1-4; D is unresolved. CDR3 length equals 11 residues. The germline V gene has CDR1 MNHNS and CDR2 SASEGT. Trimming took off 3 bases at V and 10 bases at J, with 6 bases between the two ends.

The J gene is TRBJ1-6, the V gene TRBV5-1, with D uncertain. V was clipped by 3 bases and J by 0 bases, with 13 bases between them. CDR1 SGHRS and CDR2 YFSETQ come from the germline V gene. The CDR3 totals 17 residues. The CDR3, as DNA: TGCGCCAGCAGCTGGGGAGCCTCGAGCTCCTATAATTCACCCCTCCACTTT. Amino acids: CASSWGASSSYNSPLHF. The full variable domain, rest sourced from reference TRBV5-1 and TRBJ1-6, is KAGVTQTPRYLIKTRGQQVTLSCSPISGHRSVSWYQQTPGQGLQFLFEYFSETQRNKGNFPGRFSGRQFSNSRSEMNVSTLELGDSALYLCASSWGASSSYNSPLHFGNGTRLTVT.

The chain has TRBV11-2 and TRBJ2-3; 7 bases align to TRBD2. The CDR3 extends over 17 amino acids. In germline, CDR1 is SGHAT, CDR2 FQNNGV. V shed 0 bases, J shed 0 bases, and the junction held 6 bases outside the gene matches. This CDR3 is CASSLDLWRGSTDTQYF. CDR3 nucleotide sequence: TGTGCCAGCAGCTTAGATCTCTGGCGGGGGAGCACAGATACGCAGTATTTT.

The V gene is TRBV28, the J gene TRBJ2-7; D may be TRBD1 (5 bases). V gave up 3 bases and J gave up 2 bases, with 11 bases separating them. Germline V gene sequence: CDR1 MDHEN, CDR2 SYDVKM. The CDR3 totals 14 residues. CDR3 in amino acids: CASSFQRGPYEQYF. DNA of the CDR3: TGTGCCAGCAGTTTCCAAAGGGGTCCCTACGAGCAGTACTTC.

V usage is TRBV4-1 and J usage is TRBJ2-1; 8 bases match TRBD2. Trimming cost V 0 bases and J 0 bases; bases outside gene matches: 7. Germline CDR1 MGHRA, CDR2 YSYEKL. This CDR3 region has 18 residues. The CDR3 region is CASSQEAGVVSSYNEQFF. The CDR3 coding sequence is TGCGCCAGCAGCCAAGAAGCGGGGGTTGTGAGCTCCTACAATGAGCAGTTCTTC.

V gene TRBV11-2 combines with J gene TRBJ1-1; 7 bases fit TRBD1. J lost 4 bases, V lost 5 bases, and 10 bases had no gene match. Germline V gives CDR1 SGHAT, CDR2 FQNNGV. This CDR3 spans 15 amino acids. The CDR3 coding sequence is TGTGCCAGCAGCACATTGACAGGGAAGGGCACTGAAGCTTTCTTT. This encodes CASSTLTGKGTEAFF.

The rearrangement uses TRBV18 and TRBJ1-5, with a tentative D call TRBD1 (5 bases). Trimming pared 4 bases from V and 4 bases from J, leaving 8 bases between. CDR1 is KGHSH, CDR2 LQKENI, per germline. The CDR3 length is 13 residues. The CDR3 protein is CASSQTANQPQHF. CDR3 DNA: TGTGCCAGCTCACAGACAGCAAATCAGCCCCAGCATTTT.

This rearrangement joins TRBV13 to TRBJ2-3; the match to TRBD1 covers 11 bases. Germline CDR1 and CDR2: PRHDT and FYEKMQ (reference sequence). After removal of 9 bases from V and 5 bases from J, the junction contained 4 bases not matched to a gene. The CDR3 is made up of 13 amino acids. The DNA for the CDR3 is TGTGCCAGTCGGACAGGGGGCGGAGATACGCAGTATTTT. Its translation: CASRTGGGDTQYF.

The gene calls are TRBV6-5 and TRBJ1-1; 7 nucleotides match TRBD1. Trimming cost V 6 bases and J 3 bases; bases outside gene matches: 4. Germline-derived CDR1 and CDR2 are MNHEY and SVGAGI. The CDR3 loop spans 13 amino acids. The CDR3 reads CASSDREDTEAFF. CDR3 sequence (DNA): TGTGCCAGCAGCGACAGGGAGGACACTGAAGCTTTCTTT.